This TCR beta chain was captured in a study of T cell changes during pregnancy in multiple sclerosis. This table comes from immunoSEQ multiplex PCR, and its TCRdb copy is limited to in-frame clones, with some not included. The sample holds 58,000 or so clones, about 89% seen once. This CDR3 has 18 residues. CDR1 is LGHNA and CDR2 is YSLEER in the germline V gene. The trim removed 1 base at V and 10 bases at J, leaving 15 bases unmatched. The TCR sequence derives from a female donor with multiple sclerosis, enrolled in a pregnancy study. The input for sequencing was peripheral blood, taken after pregnancy. This rearrangement joins TRBV4-3 to TRBJ1-6; 8 nucleotides agree with TRBD1. The DNA of the CDR3 is TGCGCCAGCAGCCAAGGATTATCCCACCAGGGGGCTGGATCACCCCTCCACTTT. Its protein product is CASSQGLSHQGAGSPLHF.